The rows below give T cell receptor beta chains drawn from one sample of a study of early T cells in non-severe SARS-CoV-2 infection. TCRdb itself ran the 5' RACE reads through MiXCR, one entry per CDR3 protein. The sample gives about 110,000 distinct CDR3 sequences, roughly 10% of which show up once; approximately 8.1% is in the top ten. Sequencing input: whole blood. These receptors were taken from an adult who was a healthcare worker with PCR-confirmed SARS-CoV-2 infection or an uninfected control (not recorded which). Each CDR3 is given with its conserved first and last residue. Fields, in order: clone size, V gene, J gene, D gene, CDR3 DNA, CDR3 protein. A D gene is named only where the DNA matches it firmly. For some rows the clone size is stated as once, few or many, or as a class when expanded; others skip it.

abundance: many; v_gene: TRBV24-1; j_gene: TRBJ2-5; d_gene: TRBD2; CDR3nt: TGTGCCACCAGTGAGCCGACTAGCGGGAGTGGAAGGACGGAGACCCAGTACTTC; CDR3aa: CATSEPTSGSGRTETQYF
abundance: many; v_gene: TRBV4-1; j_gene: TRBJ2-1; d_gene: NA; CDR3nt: TGCGCCAGCAGCAGCAGGGAAAACAATGAGCAGTTCTTC; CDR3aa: CASSSRENNEQFF
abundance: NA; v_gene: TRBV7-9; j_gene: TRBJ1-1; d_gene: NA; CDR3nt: TGTGCCAGCAGCTTACTTCAGGGAGACACTGAAGCTTTCTTT; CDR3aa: CASSLLQGDTEAFF
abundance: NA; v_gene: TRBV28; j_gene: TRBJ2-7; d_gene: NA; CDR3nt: TGTGCCAACTTCTTGTACGAGCAGTACTTC; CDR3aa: CANFLYEQYF
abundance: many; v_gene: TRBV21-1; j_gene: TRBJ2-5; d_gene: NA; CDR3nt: TGTGCCAGCAGCACCCGGGAGACCGGTGGAGACTTC; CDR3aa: CASSTRETGGDF
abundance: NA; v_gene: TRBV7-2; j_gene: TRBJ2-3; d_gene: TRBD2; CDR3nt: TGTGCCAGCAGCTTAGCTAGCGGGCCTATGGACACACCAGATACGCAGTATTTT; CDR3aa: CASSLASGPMDTPDTQYF
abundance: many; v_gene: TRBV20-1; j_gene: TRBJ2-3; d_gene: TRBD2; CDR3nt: TGCAGTGCTAGCGGGGGGGGAGATACGCAGTATTTT; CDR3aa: CSASGGGDTQYF
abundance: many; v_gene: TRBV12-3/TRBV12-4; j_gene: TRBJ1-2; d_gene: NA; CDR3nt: TGTGCCAGCAGCCACCTTGACGCCTATGGCTACACCTTC; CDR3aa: CASSHLDAYGYTF
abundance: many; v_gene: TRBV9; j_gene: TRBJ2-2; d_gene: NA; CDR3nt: TGTGCCAGCAGCGTAGGGGACGACACCGGGGAGCTGTTTTTT; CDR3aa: CASSVGDDTGELFF
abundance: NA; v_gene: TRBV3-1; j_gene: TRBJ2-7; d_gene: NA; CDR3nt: TGTGCCAGCAGCCAAGATAGTACAGTTTCCCACGAGCAGTACTTC; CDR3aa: CASSQDSTVSHEQYF
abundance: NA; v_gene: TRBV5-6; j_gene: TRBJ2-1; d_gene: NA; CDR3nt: TGTGCCAGCAGCTGGACCCCAGGTGGGGACAATGAGCAGTTCTTC; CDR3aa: CASSWTPGGDNEQFF
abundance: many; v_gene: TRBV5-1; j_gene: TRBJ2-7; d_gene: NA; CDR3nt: TGCGCCAGCAGCTTACTTTGGGACGAAACCTACGAGCAGTACTTC; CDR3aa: CASSLLWDETYEQYF
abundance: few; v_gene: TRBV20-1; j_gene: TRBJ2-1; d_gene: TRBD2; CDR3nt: TGCAGTGCTTCGAAACTAGCGGGATGGGACAATGAGCAGTTCTTC; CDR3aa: CSASKLAGWDNEQFF
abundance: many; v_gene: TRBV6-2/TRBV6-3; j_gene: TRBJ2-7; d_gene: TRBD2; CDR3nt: TGTGCCAGCAGTACGACTAGCGGGAGCTCCCCAGTCTACGAGCAGTACTTC; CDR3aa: CASSTTSGSSPVYEQYF
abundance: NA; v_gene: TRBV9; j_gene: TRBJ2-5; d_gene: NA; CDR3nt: TGTGCCAGCAGCTTCCGGGACGGCTTCCAAGAGACCCAGTACTTC; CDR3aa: CASSFRDGFQETQYF
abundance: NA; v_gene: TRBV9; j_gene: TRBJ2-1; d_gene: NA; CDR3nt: TGTGCCAGCAGCGCCGAAGGACGGGCCTACAATGAGCAGTTCTTC; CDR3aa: CASSAEGRAYNEQFF
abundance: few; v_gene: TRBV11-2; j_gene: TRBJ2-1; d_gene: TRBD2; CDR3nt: TGTGCCAGCAGCTACGGACTAGCTCTCGATGAGCAGTTCTTC; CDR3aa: CASSYGLALDEQFF
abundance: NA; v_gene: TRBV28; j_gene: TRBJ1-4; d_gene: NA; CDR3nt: TGTGCCAGCCGACCTGGGGCCAATGAAAAACTGTTTTTT; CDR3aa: CASRPGANEKLFF
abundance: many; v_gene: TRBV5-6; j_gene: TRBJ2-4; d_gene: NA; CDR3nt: TGTGCCAGCAGCTTGGAAGGCGGGGAGCAGGGCATTCAGTACTTC; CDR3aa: CASSLEGGEQGIQYF
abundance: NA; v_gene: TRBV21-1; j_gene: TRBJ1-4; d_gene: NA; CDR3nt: TGTGCCAGCGCTCCGGGGAGGGCTGAAAAACTGTTTTTT; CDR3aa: CASAPGRAEKLFF
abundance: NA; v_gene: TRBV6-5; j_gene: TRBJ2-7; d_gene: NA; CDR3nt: TGTGCCAGCAGTTACCGATCCCCGGTTTACGAGCAGTACTTC; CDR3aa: CASSYRSPVYEQYF
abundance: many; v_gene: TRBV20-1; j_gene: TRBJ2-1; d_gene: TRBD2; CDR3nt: TGCAGTGCTGTCGGACTAGCTCATGAGCAGTTCTTC; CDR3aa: CSAVGLAHEQFF
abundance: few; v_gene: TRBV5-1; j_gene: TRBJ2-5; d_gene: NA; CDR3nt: TGCGCCAGCAGCTTTACGGGGTCAACGCAAGAGACCCAGTACTTC; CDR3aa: CASSFTGSTQETQYF
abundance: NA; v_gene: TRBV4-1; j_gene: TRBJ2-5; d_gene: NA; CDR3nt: TGCGCCAGCAGCCCGGATCCGCAGGAAGAGACCCAGTACTTC; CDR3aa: CASSPDPQEETQYF
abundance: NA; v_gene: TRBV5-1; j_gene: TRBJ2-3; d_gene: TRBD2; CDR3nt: TGCGCCAGCAGCTTGGGGGCTGCGGGAGGGATCACAGATACGCAGTATTTT; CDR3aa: CASSLGAAGGITDTQYF
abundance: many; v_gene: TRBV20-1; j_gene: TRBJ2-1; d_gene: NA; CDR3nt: TGCAGTGCTAGGGACATAGGAGCTGAGCAGTTCTTC; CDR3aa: CSARDIGAEQFF
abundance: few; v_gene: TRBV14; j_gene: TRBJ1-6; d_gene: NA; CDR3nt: TGTGCCAGCAGCCCCCGGGGGAACGGCTCACCCCTCCACTTT; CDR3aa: CASSPRGNGSPLHF
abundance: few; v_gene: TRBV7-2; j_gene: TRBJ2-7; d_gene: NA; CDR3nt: TGTGCCAGCAGCTTACGTTGGGACGGATCGTCCTACGAGCAGTACTTC; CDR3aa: CASSLRWDGSSYEQYF
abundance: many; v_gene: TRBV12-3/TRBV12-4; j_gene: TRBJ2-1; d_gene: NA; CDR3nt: TGTGCCAGCAGTCCCCAGGGATCGAGGGATGAGCAGTTCTTC; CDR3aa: CASSPQGSRDEQFF
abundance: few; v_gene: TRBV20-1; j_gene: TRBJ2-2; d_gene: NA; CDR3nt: TGCAGTTGTCTAGAGTTCACCGGGGAGCTGTTTTTT; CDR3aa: CSCLEFTGELFF
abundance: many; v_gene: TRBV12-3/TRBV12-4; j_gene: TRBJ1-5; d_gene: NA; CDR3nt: TGTGCCAGCAGTCCCCGGGACTTTGATCAGCCCCAGCATTTT; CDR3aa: CASSPRDFDQPQHF
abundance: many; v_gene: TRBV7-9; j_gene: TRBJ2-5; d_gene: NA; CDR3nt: TGTGCCAGCAGCTTATACAGGAATCAAGAGACCCAGTACTTC; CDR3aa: CASSLYRNQETQYF
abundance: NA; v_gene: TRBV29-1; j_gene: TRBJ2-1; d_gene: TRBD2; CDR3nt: TGCAGCGTTATGGGCGGGAGCTCCTACAATGAGCAGTTCTTC; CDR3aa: CSVMGGSSYNEQFF
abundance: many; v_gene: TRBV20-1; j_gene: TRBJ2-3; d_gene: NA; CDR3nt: TGCAGTGCTACCAGCGGGAAGGGGGCAGATACGCAGTATTTT; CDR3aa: CSATSGKGADTQYF
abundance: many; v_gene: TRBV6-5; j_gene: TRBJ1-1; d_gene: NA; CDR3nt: TGTGCCAGCAGTTACCGTCAGGGCACTGAAGCTTTCTTT; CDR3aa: CASSYRQGTEAFF
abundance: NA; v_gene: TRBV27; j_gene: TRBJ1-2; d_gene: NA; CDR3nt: TGTGCCAGCAGACCCATGGGCCTAAACCATGGCTACACCTTC; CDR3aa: CASRPMGLNHGYTF
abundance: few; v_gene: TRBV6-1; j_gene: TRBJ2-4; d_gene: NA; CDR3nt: TGTGCCATACGTCCCCTGGGTGCCAAAAACATTCAGTACTTC; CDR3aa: CAIRPLGAKNIQYF
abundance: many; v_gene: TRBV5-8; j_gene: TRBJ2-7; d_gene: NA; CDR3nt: TGTGCCAGCAGCTTGGAGGGCCCGAGTTACTACGAGCAGTACTTC; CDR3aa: CASSLEGPSYYEQYF
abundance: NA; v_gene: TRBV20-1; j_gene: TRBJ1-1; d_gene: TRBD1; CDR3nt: TGCAGTGCTAGATTAGGGGGCAGGGACACTGAAGCTTTCTTT; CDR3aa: CSARLGGRDTEAFF
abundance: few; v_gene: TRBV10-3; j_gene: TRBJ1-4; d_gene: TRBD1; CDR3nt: TGTGCCACCCTACAGGGGGTCGGTGAAAAACTGTTTTTT; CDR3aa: CATLQGVGEKLFF
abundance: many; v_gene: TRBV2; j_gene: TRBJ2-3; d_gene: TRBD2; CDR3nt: TGTGCCAGCGGAGAGGGACTAGCGGTCAACAGAGGAGATACGCAGTATTTT; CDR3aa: CASGEGLAVNRGDTQYF
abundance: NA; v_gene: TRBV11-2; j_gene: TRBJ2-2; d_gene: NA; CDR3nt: TGTGCCAGCAGCTCCGGGACCGACCGTCTCGGGGAGCTGTTTTTT; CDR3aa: CASSSGTDRLGELFF
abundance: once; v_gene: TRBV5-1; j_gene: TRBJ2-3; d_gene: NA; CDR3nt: TGCGCCAGCAGCCCCGGGTTGGGCACAGATACGCAGTATTTT; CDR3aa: CASSPGLGTDTQYF
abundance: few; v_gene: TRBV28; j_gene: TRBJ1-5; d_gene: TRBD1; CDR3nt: TGTGCCAGCAGTGTAAGTACAGGGGGCAACAATCAGCCCCAGCATTTT; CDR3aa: CASSVSTGGNNQPQHF
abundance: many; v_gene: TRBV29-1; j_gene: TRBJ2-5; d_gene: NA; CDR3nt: TGCAGCGTTCTAGGCAGGGACCAAGAGACCCAGTACTTC; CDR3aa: CSVLGRDQETQYF
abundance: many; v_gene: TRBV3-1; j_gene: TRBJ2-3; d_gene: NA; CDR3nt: TGTGCCAGCAGCCAAGGTAGCGCAGATACGCAGTATTTT; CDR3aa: CASSQGSADTQYF
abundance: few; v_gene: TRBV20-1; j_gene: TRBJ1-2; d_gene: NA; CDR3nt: TGCAGTGCTGATAACAGGAAGAGAGGCTATGGCTACACCTTC; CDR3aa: CSADNRKRGYGYTF
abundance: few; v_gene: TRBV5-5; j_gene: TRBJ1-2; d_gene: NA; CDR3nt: TGTGCCAGCAGCCGGGACATCAACTATGGCTACACCTTC; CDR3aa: CASSRDINYGYTF
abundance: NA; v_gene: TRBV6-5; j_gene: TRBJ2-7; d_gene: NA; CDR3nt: TGTGCCAGCAGGGGGGGGACACGGAGCTCCTACGAGCAGTACTTC; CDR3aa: CASRGGTRSSYEQYF
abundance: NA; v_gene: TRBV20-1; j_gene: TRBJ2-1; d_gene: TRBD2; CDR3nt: TGCAGTGCAGCTAGCGGGAGCAGTGAGCAGTTCTTC; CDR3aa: CSAASGSSEQFF
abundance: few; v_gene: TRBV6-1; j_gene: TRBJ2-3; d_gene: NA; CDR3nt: TGTGCCAGCAGTGAAGTGCAGGGAATAGATACGCAGTATTTT; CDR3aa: CASSEVQGIDTQYF
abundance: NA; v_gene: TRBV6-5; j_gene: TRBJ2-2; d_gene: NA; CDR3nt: TGTGCCAGCCGACAGATTGCCGGGGAGCTGTTTTTT; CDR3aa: CASRQIAGELFF